This is a list of T cell receptor beta chains from one sample in a study of T-cell memory formation after mild COVID-19. TCRdb re-called the 5' RACE reads through MiXCR, storing one row per CDR3 protein. Here the sample spans fewer than 400,000 distinct CDR3 sequences, about a sixth being singletons. Sequenced material: PBMCs or a T cell subset sorted from them (not recorded which). The receptors shown here come from a man younger than 35 who had mild COVID-19 (a few samples of this study predate the infection). Cell type and time point are not known. CDR3s include the opening cysteine and the closing phenylalanine or tryptophan. A D gene is named only where the DNA matches it firmly. The listing skips clone size in some rows; elsewhere it reads once, few, many or a size class.

j_gene: TRBJ2-2; abundance: -; d_gene: -; v_gene: TRBV2; CDR3nt: TGTGCCAGTAGCGGGACAGGGAACACCGGGGAGCTGTTTTTT; CDR3aa: CASSGTGNTGELFF
j_gene: TRBJ2-3; abundance: many; d_gene: TRBD2; v_gene: TRBV7-2; CDR3nt: TGTGCCAGCAGCCCCCCGGGACTAGCGCGCGGTACGCAGTATTTT; CDR3aa: CASSPPGLARGTQYF
j_gene: TRBJ2-7; abundance: -; d_gene: -; v_gene: TRBV6-5; CDR3nt: TGTGCCAGCAGTTATCGGGGGAGCTCCTACGAGCAGTACTTC; CDR3aa: CASSYRGSSYEQYF
j_gene: TRBJ1-5; abundance: few; d_gene: -; v_gene: TRBV28; CDR3nt: TGTGCCAGCAGTTTTTGGTTGGGGGATCAGCCCCAGCATTTT; CDR3aa: CASSFWLGDQPQHF
j_gene: TRBJ1-4; abundance: -; d_gene: -; v_gene: TRBV7-9; CDR3nt: TGTGCCAGCAGCTTAGCGGGCGGCGAAAAACTGTTTTTT; CDR3aa: CASSLAGGEKLFF
j_gene: TRBJ1-5; abundance: -; d_gene: TRBD1; v_gene: TRBV7-8; CDR3nt: TGTGCCAGCAGCCCCGGGACAGGGGCTAGTTCGGATCAGCCCCAGCATTTT; CDR3aa: CASSPGTGASSDQPQHF
j_gene: TRBJ1-1; abundance: few; d_gene: TRBD1; v_gene: TRBV10-3; CDR3nt: TGTGCCATCAGTGAGTTTGACAGGGGGAACACTGAAGCTTTCTTT; CDR3aa: CAISEFDRGNTEAFF
j_gene: TRBJ1-5; abundance: -; d_gene: TRBD1; v_gene: TRBV7-2; CDR3nt: TGTGCCAGCAGCGGGAACAGGGGTCAGCCCCAGCATTTT; CDR3aa: CASSGNRGQPQHF
j_gene: TRBJ2-2; abundance: -; d_gene: -; v_gene: TRBV5-6; CDR3nt: TGTGCCAGTAGTAAGCCGGGAACGGGGACCGGGGAGCTGTTTTTT; CDR3aa: CASSKPGTGTGELFF
j_gene: TRBJ2-3; abundance: -; d_gene: -; v_gene: TRBV4-2; CDR3nt: TGTGCCAGCGGGCGCGGGGTGGGGTTGACAGATACGCAGTATTTT; CDR3aa: CASGRGVGLTDTQYF
j_gene: TRBJ2-1; abundance: -; d_gene: -; v_gene: TRBV19; CDR3nt: TGTGCCAGTAGTAGCCGTTCGGGGAGCGAGCAGTTCTTC; CDR3aa: CASSSRSGSEQFF
j_gene: TRBJ1-1; abundance: -; d_gene: -; v_gene: TRBV20-1; CDR3nt: TGCAGTGCTCCGAGACAGGCGAGTACTGAAGCTTTCTTT; CDR3aa: CSAPRQASTEAFF
j_gene: TRBJ2-3; abundance: few; d_gene: -; v_gene: TRBV11-2; CDR3nt: TGTGCCAGCAGCCCCTCCCCGGGACCGCCACAAGATACGCAGTATTTT; CDR3aa: CASSPSPGPPQDTQYF
j_gene: TRBJ1-2; abundance: many; d_gene: -; v_gene: TRBV12-3/TRBV12-4; CDR3nt: TGTGCCAGCAGTACTCAGACAGCGAACTATGGCTACACCTTC; CDR3aa: CASSTQTANYGYTF
j_gene: TRBJ2-2; abundance: few; d_gene: -; v_gene: TRBV20-1; CDR3nt: TGCAGTGCTAGTTTCAGTGGCACCGGGGAGCTGTTTTTT; CDR3aa: CSASFSGTGELFF
j_gene: TRBJ2-1; abundance: many; d_gene: -; v_gene: TRBV11-2; CDR3nt: TGTGCCAGCAGCCCGCGGGGGGACAGCTCCTACAATGAGCAGTTCTTC; CDR3aa: CASSPRGDSSYNEQFF
j_gene: TRBJ1-5; abundance: -; d_gene: -; v_gene: TRBV2; CDR3nt: TGTGCCAGCAGTCCACAGGGTTTCAGCAATCAGCCCCAGCATTTT; CDR3aa: CASSPQGFSNQPQHF
j_gene: TRBJ1-1; abundance: -; d_gene: TRBD1; v_gene: TRBV20-1; CDR3nt: TGCAGTGCTAGGGGGTGGCAGGGGGACACTGAAGCTTTCTTT; CDR3aa: CSARGWQGDTEAFF
j_gene: TRBJ1-4; abundance: -; d_gene: -; v_gene: TRBV4-1; CDR3nt: TGCGCCAGCAGCCACCCGGCAGGGGACGGTGAAAAACTGTTTTTT; CDR3aa: CASSHPAGDGEKLFF
j_gene: TRBJ1-2; abundance: few; d_gene: -; v_gene: TRBV12-3/TRBV12-4; CDR3nt: TGTGCCATCAACTCTCCCCGGGGTTTCAGCAAACGGGGCCTAAACTATGGCTACACCTTC; CDR3aa: CAINSPRGFSKRGLNYGYTF
j_gene: TRBJ1-1; abundance: -; d_gene: -; v_gene: TRBV5-6; CDR3nt: TGTGCCAGCAGCTCGGCGTGGGGGCTGGGGAACACTGAAGCTTTCTTT; CDR3aa: CASSSAWGLGNTEAFF
j_gene: TRBJ2-2; abundance: -; d_gene: TRBD2; v_gene: TRBV6-2/TRBV6-3; CDR3nt: TGTGCCAGCAGCTCCGGGACTAGCGCTAACACCGGGGAGCTGTTTTTT; CDR3aa: CASSSGTSANTGELFF
j_gene: TRBJ2-2; abundance: -; d_gene: -; v_gene: TRBV20-1; CDR3nt: TGCAGTGCTAGTTACGGGGCGGAGGGGGAGCTGTTTTTT; CDR3aa: CSASYGAEGELFF
j_gene: TRBJ1-1; abundance: -; d_gene: TRBD1; v_gene: TRBV30; CDR3nt: TGTGCCTGGAGTCCCAGGGGGCCTGAAGCTTTCTTT; CDR3aa: CAWSPRGPEAFF
j_gene: TRBJ2-3; abundance: -; d_gene: -; v_gene: TRBV5-4; CDR3nt: TGTGCCAGCAGCTTGCGGGCCACCAGGGATACGCAGTATTTT; CDR3aa: CASSLRATRDTQYF
j_gene: TRBJ1-5; abundance: -; d_gene: -; v_gene: TRBV24-1; CDR3nt: TGTGCCACCAGTGATTTCGGCAATCAGCCCCAGCATTTT; CDR3aa: CATSDFGNQPQHF
j_gene: TRBJ2-1; abundance: few; d_gene: TRBD1; v_gene: TRBV6-4; CDR3nt: TGTGCCAGCAGCCCGGGACAGGGACATAGCTCCTACAATGAGCAGTTCTTC; CDR3aa: CASSPGQGHSSYNEQFF